The 15 T cell receptor beta chains below come from one sample, sequenced in a study of T cell repertoires in aging, cancer and after chemotherapy. TRB rearrangements spanning V, D and J were amplified using mixed TRB-A/B primers. One entry per CDR3 protein results from TCRdb running MiXCR on the multiplex PCR reads. The sample carries several thousand distinct CDR3 sequences, 30% to 35% recorded once. Amplification of TCR beta used genomic DNA extracted from peripheral blood. The material sequenced was blood. The source of these receptors is a human donor with a blood cancer.

In its sample, this clonotype is medium-sized. V and J are TRBV6-5 and TRBJ1-2; D call uncertain. V shed 6 bases and J shed 0 bases, with 11 bases lying between them. Germline CDR1 reads MNHEY; CDR2 reads SVGAGI. The CDR3 is 14 residues long. The CDR3 sequence is CASRVDGSNYGYTF. In DNA form, the CDR3 reads TGTGCCAGCAGGGTGGACGGATCTAACTATGGCTACACCTTC.

V gene TRBV6-1 combines with J gene TRBJ1-1; possibly TRBD1 for D (5 bases). The length of the CDR3 is 16 residues. With 3 bases removed from V and 5 bases from J, the gap between germline ends came to 19 bases. Germline-derived CDR1 and CDR2 are MNHNS and SASEGT. The DNA for the CDR3 is TGTGCCAGCAGTGAGGGGGGAACAGTAGGCCTGACTGAAGCTTTCTTT. Its translation is CASSEGGTVGLTEAFF.

This rearrangement joins TRBV12-3 or TRBV12-4 to TRBJ1-3; D ambiguous. The CDR3 has 14 residues. Trimming pared 6 bases from V and 0 bases from J, leaving 9 bases between. The CDR3 nucleotides are TGTGCCAGCAGCCTCGGGAGCTCTGGAAACACCATATATTTT. It encodes CASSLGSSGNTIYF.

The chain is built from TRBV11-2 and TRBJ1-6; D unclear. CDR3 length: 15 residues. Germline CDR1 is SGHAT and CDR2 is FQNNGV. The V end was cut by 1 base, the J end by 10 bases, with 14 bases between. The CDR3 sequence: CASSLGRPSGSPLHF. The CDR3 DNA follows: TGTGCCAGCAGCTTAGGCAGGCCCTCAGGATCACCCCTCCACTTT.

By share, this clonotype ranks as medium-sized (0.01 to 0.1%). This chain joins TRBV10-3 and TRBJ2-3, with unresolved D. Per germline, CDR1 ENHRY and CDR2 SYGVKD. The CDR3 consists of 16 residues. V was pared by 2 bases and J by 0 bases, with 12 bases between. The CDR3, as DNA: TGTGCCATCAGTGAGGCCACTGGGTATAGCACAGATACGCAGTATTTT. Translating it yields CAISEATGYSTDTQYF.

V gene TRBV4-3 combines with J gene TRBJ2-7; maybe TRBD2 (5 bases). CDR1 and CDR2 from the germline V gene are LGHNA and YSLEER. V lost 1 base and J 5 bases, leaving 18 bases between the germline ends. The CDR3 totals 16 residues. The CDR3 nucleotides read TGCGCCAGCAGCCAAGCAGGAAGAGGGCGCAGGCACGAGCAGTACTTC. Translation gives CASSQAGRGRRHEQYF.

This clonotype has only a few counts. The V call is TRBV6-5, the J call TRBJ1-5; 10 bases align to TRBD1. The CDR3 has 15 amino acids. Germline CDR1 reads MNHEY; CDR2 reads SVGAGI. Unmatched junction bases numbered 7, after V lost 8 bases and J lost 3 bases. This CDR3 reads CASATTGGTNQPQHF. The DNA for the CDR3 is TGTGCCAGCGCCACGACAGGGGGCACCAATCAGCCCCAGCATTTT.

This sequence joins TRBV10-1 and TRBJ1-6; D might be TRBD1 (5 bases). V lost 2 bases, J lost 7 bases, and 15 bases lay in between. CDR1 and CDR2 from the germline V gene are WNHNN and SYGVQD (reference sequence). This CDR3 has 16 amino acids. The CDR3 loop reads CASSERLWDLNSPLHF. The CDR3 DNA follows: TGCGCCAGCAGTGAGCGTTTGTGGGACCTGAATTCACCCCTCCACTTT.

Only one count was recorded for this clonotype. This sequence joins TRBV27 and TRBJ1-6, with no clear D. Germline CDR1 reads MNHEY; CDR2 reads SMNVEV (reference sequence). The CDR3 contains 16 residues. Trimming took 5 bases from V and 5 from J, leaving 16 bases between them. In nucleotides, the CDR3 is TGTGCCAGCAGTCAAGACGGGCCTCAGAATAATTCACCCCTCCACTTT. This encodes CASSQDGPQNNSPLHF.

This clonotype is medium-sized (0.01 to 0.1%) in the sample. J is TRBJ1-2 and V is TRBV12-3 or TRBV12-4, with 8 positions matching TRBD1. The CDR3 contains 12 residues. Unmatched junction bases numbered 4, after V lost 5 bases and J lost 8 bases. The CDR3 DNA reads TGTGCCAGCAGTCGGACAGGGCGAGGCTACACCTTC. Translation gives CASSRTGRGYTF.

By sample share, this clonotype is medium-sized. The V gene is TRBV6-1, the J gene TRBJ2-2; D unclear. V was clipped by 0 bases and J by 4 bases, with 6 bases between them. The CDR3 runs to 14 residues. Germline CDR1 and CDR2: MNHNS and SASEGT. The CDR3 loop is CASSEAVSTGELFF. The CDR3 DNA reads TGTGCCAGCAGTGAAGCAGTCAGCACCGGGGAGCTGTTTTTT.

With respect to this clonotype: A single base separates this from a much larger clone, so it may be a read error. The CDR3 sequence is CASNKQGVSADTQYF. The CDR3 DNA sequence: TGTGCCAGTAATAAACAGGGGGTTAGCGCAGATACGCAGTATTTT. This chain joins TRBV19 and TRBJ2-3; TRBD1 matches at 8 bases. The CDR3 is 15 residues long. Germline CDR1 reads LNHDA; CDR2 reads SQIVND (reference sequence). After removal of 7 bases from V and 4 bases from J, the junction contained 10 bases not matched to a gene.

The rearrangement joins TRBV5-6 to TRBJ1-2; D gene ambiguous. Germline CDR1 SGHDT, CDR2 YYEEEE. The CDR3 consists of 14 residues. Trimming took 6 bases from V and 7 from J, leaving 19 bases between them. The CDR3 protein is CASIKRNSFGGYTF. The CDR3 DNA sequence: TGTGCCAGCATCAAGAGGAACAGCTTCGGTGGCTACACCTTC.

This clonotype was picked up a small number of times. The J gene is TRBJ2-1, the V gene TRBV5-5; D call uncertain. Germline-derived CDR1 and CDR2 are SGHKS and YYEKEE (reference sequence). V lost 0 bases and J lost 3, with 7 bases in between. This CDR3 is 14 amino acids long. CDR3 sequence (DNA): TGTGCCAGCAGCTTGGGGGTAGACTACAATGAGCAGTTCTTC. It codes for CASSLGVDYNEQFF.

In the case of this clonotype: A much larger clone sits a single nucleotide away, making a read error possible. This rearrangement joins TRBV6-5 to TRBJ2-7; perhaps TRBD1 as D (6 bases). Germline CDR1 reads MNHEY; CDR2 reads SVGAGI. This CDR3 is built from 15 residues. The CDR3 bases are TGTGCCAGCAGCGAGGACAGCAGGGAGTCCTACAAGCAGTACTTC. It specifies CASSEDSRESYKQYF.